The entry below gives a single T cell receptor (beta chain) sequence along with its context. Deletions cut 8 bases from V and 4 bases from J, with 11 bases between. CDR3 length: 13 residues. These data are taken from a study of blood T cell repertoires in COVID-19. Overall study: Nucleic acid was either cDNA or gDNA, and it came from T cells, B-cell-depleted T cells, or PBMCs.

Per the study methods: Nucleated cell counts were estimated from reference gene primer amplification. The assay was immunoSEQ multiplex PCR, and TCRdb's table has in-frame clones only and misses some. That table is the source of V, J and clone size, and D and trimming were worked out from the DNA. The table records roughly 160,000 clones, about nine tenths of them present only once. The chain is built from TRBV12-3 or TRBV12-4 and TRBJ2-2; D may be TRBD2 (5 bases). This receptor was taken from a man aged 18-30 years with COVID-19, enrolled during active disease. The material sequenced was peripheral blood. CDR3 in amino acids: CASRTAGTGELFF. CDR3 DNA sequence: TGTGCCAGCCGAACTGCGGGCACCGGGGAGCTGTTTTTT.